A selection of T cell receptor beta chains follows, all from one sample in a study of graft-versus-host responses after intestinal transplantation. Antigens of these TCRs are unknown. Some clones are missing from TCRdb's copy, which holds only in-frame ones; the method was immunoSEQ multiplex PCR. The sample includes some 93,000 clones, roughly 91% of them seen just once. The sample in question was unstimulated CD8+ T cells sorted from spleen or lymph node cells, obtained before intestinal transplant. The receptors stem from a human donor who received an intestinal transplant. The CDR3 runs from the conserved cysteine through the conserved F or W. D genes are given only for firm matches. Where a row states a size, it is once, few, many or the class of an expanded clone; other rows omit it.

j_call,d_call,v_call,clone_size,cdr3_aa,cdr3_nt
TRBJ2-3,TRBD1,TRBV28,NA,CATSWDRGTQYF,TGTGCCACTAGTTGGGACAGAGGTACGCAGTATTTT
TRBJ1-2,TRBD1,TRBV12-5,NA,CASGLVRTGGSNYGYTF,TGTGCTAGTGGTTTGGTACGGACAGGGGGAAGTAACTATGGCTACACCTTC
TRBJ1-2,NA,TRBV25-1,few,CASSESGAGGYTF,TGTGCCAGCAGTGAAAGCGGGGCAGGTGGCTACACCTTC
TRBJ1-5,NA,TRBV19,NA,CASSAGPRNQPQHF,TGTGCCAGTAGTGCGGGACCGCGCAATCAGCCCCAGCATTTT
TRBJ1-2,TRBD1,TRBV5-6,NA,CASSLGQGLSGYTF,TGTGCCAGCAGCTTGGGACAGGGGTTATCTGGCTACACCTTC
TRBJ2-2,TRBD2,TRBV28,NA,CASSLPRAGGPIPPGELFF,TGTGCCAGCAGTCTCCCCCGGGCGGGAGGGCCTATCCCCCCCGGGGAGCTGTTTTTT
TRBJ2-2,TRBD2,TRBV7-2,NA,CASSFRTSGYTGELFF,TGTGCCAGCAGCTTCCGGACTAGCGGATACACCGGGGAGCTGTTTTTT
TRBJ2-1,TRBD2,TRBV11-3,NA,CASSRRSGSSYNEQFF,TGTGCCAGCAGCCGACGTAGCGGGAGCTCCTACAATGAGCAGTTCTTC
TRBJ1-6,NA,TRBV27,NA,CASRLNYNSPLHF,TGTGCCAGCAGGCTAAACTATAATTCACCCCTCCACTTT
TRBJ1-2,TRBD1,TRBV13,NA,CASSSRTGGKVYGYTF,TGTGCCAGCAGCTCCAGGACAGGGGGCAAAGTCTATGGCTACACCTTC
TRBJ2-7,NA,TRBV7-9,once,CASSLFPELNYEQYF,TGTGCCAGCAGCTTATTTCCGGAGCTAAACTACGAGCAGTACTTC
TRBJ1-2,NA,TRBV6-6,once,CASTYTKGQLNYGYTF,TGTGCCAGCACCTACACTAAGGGGCAGCTTAACTATGGCTACACCTTC
TRBJ2-7,NA,TRBV2,NA,CASSDGDERPYEQYF,TGTGCCAGCAGTGATGGCGACGAGCGGCCCTACGAGCAGTACTTC
TRBJ2-7,TRBD2,TRBV11-2,NA,CASSPRGAYEQYF,TGTGCCAGCAGCCCCCGGGGGGCCTACGAGCAGTACTTC
TRBJ1-2,TRBD1,TRBV2,NA,CASSEDTGGVRYGYTF,TGTGCCAGCAGTGAAGATACAGGGGGCGTCCGCTATGGCTACACCTTC
TRBJ2-5,TRBD2,TRBV5-1,NA,CASSSSGTSGTPQYF,TGCGCCAGCAGCAGTTCCGGGACTAGCGGAACGCCCCAGTACTTC
TRBJ2-7,NA,TRBV28,NA,CASTRGYEQYF,TGTGCCAGCACGCGGGGCTACGAGCAGTACTTC
TRBJ2-7,NA,TRBV19,NA,CASSISGYEQYF,TGTGCCAGTAGTATCAGTGGCTACGAGCAGTACTTC
TRBJ2-5,TRBD1,TRBV7-9,NA,CASLTLKGPGQPQETQYF,TGTGCCAGCCTCACCCTAAAGGGCCCGGGACAGCCTCAAGAGACCCAGTACTTC
TRBJ1-5,NA,TRBV5-1,NA,CASSPSNQPQHF,TGCGCCAGCAGCCCTTCCAATCAGCCCCAGCATTTT
TRBJ2-7,TRBD1,TRBV4-1,NA,CASSAWTGALEQYF,TGCGCCAGCAGCGCTTGGACAGGGGCCCTCGAGCAGTACTTC
TRBJ1-2,TRBD1,TRBV11-2,NA,CASSQNRGREANYGYTF,TGTGCCAGCAGCCAGAACAGGGGGCGCGAAGCAAACTATGGCTACACCTTC
TRBJ2-1,TRBD1,TRBV5-5,NA,CASSTRDRGKFREQFF,TGTGCCAGCAGCACAAGGGACAGGGGAAAATTTCGTGAGCAGTTCTTC
TRBJ1-5,NA,TRBV6-6,once,CASSYSGGEVGQPQHF,TGTGCCAGCAGTTACTCCGGGGGGGAGGTGGGTCAGCCCCAGCATTTT
TRBJ1-1,NA,TRBV10-1,NA,CASSAGNTEAFF,TGCGCCAGCAGTGCGGGAAACACTGAAGCTTTCTTT
TRBJ2-7,TRBD1,TRBV7-9,once,CASSWTGRPYEQYF,TGTGCCAGCAGCTGGACAGGGAGGCCCTACGAGCAGTACTTC
TRBJ1-1,NA,TRBV11-2,NA,CASSFSPNTEAFF,TGTGCCAGCAGCTTCTCCCCGAACACTGAAGCTTTCTTT
TRBJ2-7,TRBD1,TRBV9,once,CASSPGQDSSYEQYF,TGTGCCAGCAGCCCAGGACAGGATAGCTCCTACGAGCAGTACTTC
TRBJ2-2,NA,TRBV2,NA,CASRADLNTGELFF,TGTGCCAGCAGGGCAGATTTGAACACCGGGGAGCTGTTTTTT
TRBJ2-7,TRBD2,TRBV27,NA,CATGGGDEQYF,TGTGCCACCGGGGGAGGGGACGAGCAGTACTTC
TRBJ2-1,NA,TRBV7-8,NA,CASSFPKAGIYNEQFF,TGTGCCAGCAGCTTCCCCAAAGCGGGTATCTACAATGAGCAGTTCTTC
TRBJ2-1,NA,TRBV5-6,few,CASSLAGEQFF,TGTGCCAGCAGCTTGGCCGGGGAGCAGTTCTTC
TRBJ2-7,NA,TRBV5-1,NA,CASSLGGPSYEQYF,TGCGCCAGCAGCTTGGGGGGGCCCTCCTACGAGCAGTACTTC
TRBJ2-3,NA,TRBV28,NA,CATSRSVYEATDTQYF,TGTGCCACCAGCCGAAGCGTTTACGAAGCCACAGATACGCAGTATTTT
TRBJ1-2,TRBD1,TRBV19,NA,CASSIASGTGPNYGYTF,TGTGCCAGTAGTATCGCCAGCGGGACAGGGCCTAACTATGGCTACACCTTC
TRBJ2-3,NA,TRBV7-9,NA,CASSLQTDTQYF,TGTGCCAGCAGCTTACAGACAGATACGCAGTATTTT
TRBJ1-5,NA,TRBV5-4,NA,CASSLGPGGNQPQHF,TGTGCCAGCAGCTTGGGCCCCGGGGGCAATCAGCCCCAGCATTTT
TRBJ2-1,NA,TRBV5-6,NA,CASSFGVRGAVNEQFF,TGTGCCAGCAGCTTTGGTGTCCGGGGGGCAGTGAATGAGCAGTTCTTC
TRBJ2-7,TRBD2,TRBV27,NA,CASSPRASGYEQYF,TGTGCCAGCAGTCCCCGGGCTAGCGGCTACGAGCAGTACTTC
TRBJ1-5,NA,TRBV21-1,NA,CASSKELPEPGDRVNQPQHF,TGTGCCAGCAGCAAAGAATTGCCCGAACCCGGAGACAGGGTCAATCAGCCCCAGCATTTT
TRBJ1-5,NA,TRBV27,NA,CASSLSGEDNQPQHF,TGTGCCAGCAGTTTATCAGGGGAGGACAATCAGCCCCAGCATTTT
TRBJ2-3,NA,TRBV27,once,CASRGFGTDTQYF,TGTGCCAGTAGGGGGTTCGGCACAGATACGCAGTATTTT
TRBJ2-7,TRBD1,TRBV25-1,NA,CASSEGQGGISVGEQYF,TGTGCCAGCAGTGAGGGACAGGGAGGCATTTCCGTAGGCGAGCAGTACTTC
TRBJ2-3,TRBD2,TRBV7-2,NA,CASSLWTSGSTDTQYF,TGTGCCAGCAGCTTGTGGACTAGCGGGTCCACAGATACGCAGTATTTT
TRBJ2-7,NA,TRBV4-1,NA,CASSPGVGYEQYF,TGCGCCAGCAGCCCAGGGGTGGGCTACGAGCAGTACTTC
TRBJ2-1,TRBD2,TRBV19,NA,CASSIEESGGYNEQFF,TGTGCCAGTAGTATAGAGGAAAGCGGGGGGTACAATGAGCAGTTCTTC